These 5 T cell receptor beta chains came from one sample sequenced in a study of blood T cell repertoires in COVID-19. The repertoire was sequenced with immunoSEQ multiplex PCR; TCRdb's copy has only in-frame clones and lacks some. The profile covers around 250,000 clones, with around 80% appearing a single time and around 4.1% taken by the ten largest. Sequencing was performed on PBMCs or T cells enriched from blood (not recorded which). These receptors came from a man aged 30-40 years with acute COVID-19.

This chain joins TRBV7-9 and TRBJ2-3, with 11 bases that match TRBD2. CDR3 length: 14 residues. The germline CDR1 and CDR2 sequences are SEHNR and FQNEAQ (reference sequence). Trimming at V came to 3 bases and at J to 4 bases, leaving 0 bases not matched to a gene. CDR3 residues: CASSFSGGADTQYF. In nucleotides, the CDR3 is TGTGCCAGCAGCTTTAGCGGGGGGGCAGATACGCAGTATTTT.

CDR3 region: CASSGLIGGRNTDTQYF. In DNA form, the CDR3 reads TGTGCCAGCAGCGGTCTGATAGGCGGGAGGAACACAGATACGCAGTATTTT. The chain combines TRBV7-8 with TRBJ2-3; 8 bases fit TRBD2. J was trimmed by 2 bases and V by 5 bases; bases with no gene match: 12. This CDR3 is built from 17 residues. Germline V gives CDR1 SGHVS, CDR2 FQNEAQ. The full variable domain, with the rest looked up from reference TRBV7-8 and TRBJ2-3, is GAGVSQSPRYKVAKRGQDVALRCDPISGHVSLFWYQQALGQGPEFLTYFQNEAQLDKSGLPSDRFFAERPEGSVSTLKIQRTQQEDSAVYLCASSGLIGGRNTDTQYFGPGTRLTVL.

The J gene is TRBJ1-1, the V gene TRBV2; 8 positions agree with TRBD1. Germline V CDR1 and CDR2: SNHLY, FYNNEI. This CDR3 comprises 15 residues. V shed 6 bases, J shed 1 base, and the junction held 7 bases outside the gene matches. CDR3 sequence: CASRRTGTGNTEAFF. CDR3 nucleotide sequence: TGTGCCAGCAGGAGGACCGGGACAGGGAACACTGAAGCTTTCTTT.

This rearrangement joins TRBV7-5 to TRBJ1-5; the table's D gene call, TRBD1, was not cross checked with the DNA. TRBV7-5 is a pseudogene. This CDR3 contains 19 residues. The CDR3 DNA sequence: TGTGTCAGAAGCTTAGCAGGGGAGACAGGGTTAGAGGCCAATCAGCCCCAGCATTTT. Translated: CVRSLAGETGLEANQPQHF.

The chain links TRBV19 to TRBJ2-5; 8 bases agree with TRBD2. Germline lookup yields CDR1 LNHDA and CDR2 SQIVND (reference sequence). The V and J ends lost 0 bases and 8 bases, in that order; junction bases with no gene match: 11. The CDR3 is 16 amino acids. CDR3 amino acids: CASSIDLIERGPTQYF. The CDR3 DNA reads TGTGCCAGTAGTATAGATCTGATCGAGCGGGGGCCCACCCAGTACTTC.